Listed here are 20 T cell receptor beta chains from one sample, sequenced in a study of blood T cell repertoires in COVID-19. Repertoires were generated with immunoSEQ multiplex PCR, while TCRdb's copy carries only in-frame clones and drops some. The repertoire has 170,000 or so clones, roughly 90% of them found once; the top ten carry around 0.53%. The source material was peripheral blood. These receptors were obtained from a man in his fifties or sixties with acute or convalescent COVID-19.

The V and J genes are TRBV6-5 and TRBJ2-7; unclear D gene. The CDR3 sequence is 13 residues long. Deletions cut 5 bases from V and 3 bases from J, with 11 bases between. Germline-derived CDR1 and CDR2 are MNHEY and SVGAGI. Here the CDR3 reads CASSPRVGYEQYF. CDR3 nucleotides: TGTGCCAGCAGTCCCCGCGTCGGCTACGAGCAGTACTTC.

The V and J genes are TRBV20-1 and TRBJ2-5, with no clear D. This CDR3 is built from 11 residues. V was shortened by 5 bases and J by 2 bases, with 6 bases between the two germline ends. The V gene's germline CDR1 is DFQATT and CDR2 SNEGSKA (reference sequence). The chain's CDR3 is CSARWQETQYF. In DNA form, the CDR3 reads TGCAGTGCTCGGTGGCAAGAGACCCAGTACTTC.

The chain has TRBV6-6 and TRBJ1-4; D remains ambiguous. Germline V gives CDR1 MNHNY, CDR2 SVGAGI (reference sequence). V lost 2 bases, J lost 8 bases, and 12 bases lay in between. This CDR3 is built from 14 residues. The CDR3 here is CASSYRAANEKLFF. DNA for the CDR3: TGTGCCAGCAGTTACCGCGCCGCCAACGAAAAACTGTTTTTT.

The chain is built from TRBV5-1 and TRBJ1-4; 9 bases are a match to TRBD1. Germline V CDR1 and CDR2: SGHRS, YFSETQ. This CDR3 contains 15 residues. J was trimmed by 8 bases and V by 4 bases; bases with no gene match: 9. CDR3 in amino acids: CASSASTGGREKLFF. In DNA form, the CDR3 reads TGCGCCAGCAGCGCCTCCACAGGGGGCAGGGAAAAACTGTTTTTT.

The J gene is TRBJ2-5, the V gene TRBV21-1; the table's D call of TRBD1 was not tested on the DNA. TRBV21-1 is marked as a pseudogene. This CDR3 has 11 amino acids. In nucleotides, the CDR3 is TGTGCCAGCACCCCCAGAGAGACCCAGTACTTC. Protein: CASTPRETQYF.

The chain employs TRBV6-5 and TRBJ1-5, with a tentative D call TRBD1 (5 bases). V dropped 5 bases and J dropped 5 bases, with 10 bases sitting between them. This CDR3 is 13 amino acids long. Germline lookup yields CDR1 MNHEY and CDR2 SVGAGI. The chain's CDR3 is CASSQRGHQPQHF. DNA of the CDR3: TGTGCCAGCAGTCAGCGGGGCCATCAGCCCCAGCATTTT.

This chain uses TRBV28 with TRBJ2-2, with D possibly TRBD2 on 5 matching bases. Trimming shortened V by 7 bases and J by 1 base, and 7 bases separated the two germline ends. Germline CDR1 and CDR2: MDHEN and SYDVKM. The CDR3 extends over 13 amino acids. The CDR3 DNA reads as TGTGCCAGCATTGGAGGGAACACCGGGGAGCTGTTTTTT. Translation gives CASIGGNTGELFF.

The J gene is TRBJ1-3, the V gene TRBV27; D perhaps matches TRBD1 (5 bases). This CDR3 contains 18 residues. Germline V CDR1 and CDR2: MNHEY, SMNVEV (reference sequence). Trimming took off 5 bases at V and 0 bases at J, with 20 bases between the two ends. The CDR3 region has the DNA TGTGCCAGCAGTCCACTGGTAGGGGTTGGGGTCTCTGGAAACACCATATATTTT. This translates into CASSPLVGVGVSGNTIYF.

This chain links TRBV18 with TRBJ2-2; D is unresolved. Germline V gives CDR1 KGHSH, CDR2 LQKENI. V was shortened by 6 bases and J by 7 bases, with 12 bases between the two germline ends. CDR3 length equals 13 residues. The CDR3, as DNA: TGTGCCAGCTCCCCCAACACGTACGGGGAGCTGTTTTTT. This gives the protein CASSPNTYGELFF.

The rearrangement links TRBV9 to TRBJ1-2, with D tentatively TRBD1 (6 bases). CDR1 and CDR2 from the germline V gene are SGDLS and YYNGEE. V was cut by 3 bases and J by 8 bases, with 11 bases left in between. CDR3 length equals 12 residues. CDR3 sequence reads: CASSGNRDGYTF. The CDR3 nucleotides read TGTGCCAGCAGCGGAAACAGGGACGGCTACACCTTC.

The chain links TRBV7-8 to TRBJ2-5; 8 bases are a match to TRBD2. Germline V CDR1 and CDR2: SGHVS, FQNEAQ. The CDR3 sequence is 16 residues long. Trimming removed 7 bases from V and 5 bases from J; junction bases left unmatched: 15. The CDR3 DNA reads TGTGCCAGCAACGCCCTAATGGCGGGAGGTCTGGAGACCCAGTACTTC. Protein product: CASNALMAGGLETQYF. Full variable domain (remainder filled in from reference TRBV7-8 and TRBJ2-5): GAGVSQSPRYKVAKRGQDVALRCDPISGHVSLFWYQQALGQGPEFLTYFQNEAQLDKSGLPSDRFFAERPEGSVSTLKIQRTQQEDSAVYLCASNALMAGGLETQYFGPGTRLLVL.

The chain uses TRBV7-9 and TRBJ1-1; D is uncertain. V dropped 2 bases and J dropped 3 bases, with 7 bases sitting between them. The CDR3 extends over 13 amino acids. Germline lookup yields CDR1 SEHNR and CDR2 FQNEAQ (reference sequence). The CDR3 sequence is CASSLNGDTEAFF. The CDR3 nucleotides read TGTGCCAGCAGCTTAAACGGGGACACTGAAGCTTTCTTT.

In nucleotides, the CDR3 is TGTGCCAGCAGGGACGGACAGGGGGTCTCTGGCTACACCTTC. It is translated as CASRDGQGVSGYTF. The genes are TRBV9 and TRBJ1-2, with 10 nucleotides matching TRBD1. CDR1 is SGDLS and CDR2 is YYNGEE in the germline V gene. The CDR3 sequence is 14 residues long. Unmatched junction bases numbered 8, after V lost 5 bases and J lost 7 bases.

The rearrangement uses TRBV19 and TRBJ2-7, with 11 bases that match TRBD1. CDR3 size: 14 residues. The germline V gene encodes CDR1 LNHDA and CDR2 SQIVND (reference sequence). Germline trimming cut 5 bases from V and 3 bases from J; bases unmatched to any gene: 3. Here the CDR3 DNA reads TGTGCCAGTAGTCCCGGGACAGGGGGCTACGAGCAGTACTTC. The encoded protein is CASSPGTGGYEQYF.

The V and J genes are TRBV27 and TRBJ1-3; D is undetermined. Germline CDR1 reads MNHEY; CDR2 reads SMNVEV (reference sequence). V was trimmed by 10 bases and J by 8 bases, leaving 15 bases between them. The length of the CDR3 is 12 residues. CDR3 region: CAIPPTRDTIYF. The CDR3, as DNA: TGTGCCATCCCACCCACCCGAGACACCATATATTTT.

This clone was detected once. The gene calls are TRBV3-1 (or the pseudogene TRBV3-2) and TRBJ1-2; 7 nucleotides agree with TRBD1. The CDR3 spans 14 residues. Germline V CDR1 and CDR2: LGHDT, YNNKEL (reference sequence). V was pared by 6 bases and J by 5 bases, with 9 bases of the junction left unmatched. Here the CDR3 DNA reads TGTGCCAGCAGGAGAGGGGGCAACGTTTATGGCTACACCTTC. Its translation: CASRRGGNVYGYTF.

The gene calls are TRBV11-3 and TRBJ1-1; 7 bases map to TRBD1. The J segment lost 4 bases and the V segment lost 4 bases, leaving 3 bases of the junction unmatched. In germline, CDR1 is SGHNT, CDR2 YENEEA. This CDR3 spans 13 amino acids. CDR3 in amino acids: CASSYSGGTEAFF. CDR3 sequence (DNA): TGTGCCAGCAGCTATTCAGGGGGCACTGAAGCTTTCTTT.

The chain uses TRBV18 and TRBJ1-1, with a possible D match to TRBD1 (6 bases). The CDR3 consists of 15 residues. From germline, CDR1 is KGHSH and CDR2 LQKENI. With 2 bases removed from V and 5 bases from J, the gap between germline ends came to 15 bases. CDR3 DNA sequence: TGTGCCAGCTCACCAAACAGGGTAGAATGGACTGAAGCTTTCTTT. Its protein is CASSPNRVEWTEAFF. Looking up the rest from reference TRBV18 and TRBJ1-1 gives the full variable domain: NAGVMQNPRHLVRRRGQEARLRCSPMKGHSHVYWYRQLPEEGLKFMVYLQKENIIDESGMPKERFSAEFPKEGPSILRIQQVVRGDSAAYFCASSPNRVEWTEAFFGQGTRLTVV.

The rearrangement links TRBV4-2 to TRBJ2-3; possible D gene TRBD1, 6 bases. This CDR3 comprises 15 residues. Trimming removed 6 bases at V and 0 bases at J, with 13 bases between. In germline, CDR1 is LGHNA, CDR2 YNFKEQ. The CDR3 region is CASSRQDVSTDTQYF. The CDR3 nucleotides read TGTGCCAGCAGTCGACAGGATGTAAGCACAGATACGCAGTATTTT.

The V call is TRBV7-9, the J call TRBJ1-1; the match to TRBD1 covers 8 bases. V lost 5 bases to trimming and J lost 0 bases; unmatched junction nucleotides: 5. Germline V gene data show CDR1 as SEHNR and CDR2 as FQNEAQ (reference sequence). The CDR3 consists of 15 residues. The CDR3 is CASSPRTGLNTEAFF. In nucleotides, the CDR3 is TGTGCCAGCAGCCCACGGACAGGGTTGAACACTGAAGCTTTCTTT.